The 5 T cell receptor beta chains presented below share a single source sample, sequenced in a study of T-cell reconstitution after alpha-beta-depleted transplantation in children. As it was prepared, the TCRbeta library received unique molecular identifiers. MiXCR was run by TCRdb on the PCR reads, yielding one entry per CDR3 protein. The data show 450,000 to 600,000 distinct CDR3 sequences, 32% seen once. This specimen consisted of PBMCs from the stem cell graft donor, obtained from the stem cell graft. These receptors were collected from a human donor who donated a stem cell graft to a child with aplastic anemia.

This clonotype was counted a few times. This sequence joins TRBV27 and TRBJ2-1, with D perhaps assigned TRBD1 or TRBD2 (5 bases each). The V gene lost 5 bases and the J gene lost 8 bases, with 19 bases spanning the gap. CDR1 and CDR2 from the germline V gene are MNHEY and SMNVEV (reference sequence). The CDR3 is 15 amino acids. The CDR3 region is CASSPLGTKVDEQFF. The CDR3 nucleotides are TGTGCCAGCAGTCCCCTCGGGACCAAAGTGGATGAGCAGTTCTTC.

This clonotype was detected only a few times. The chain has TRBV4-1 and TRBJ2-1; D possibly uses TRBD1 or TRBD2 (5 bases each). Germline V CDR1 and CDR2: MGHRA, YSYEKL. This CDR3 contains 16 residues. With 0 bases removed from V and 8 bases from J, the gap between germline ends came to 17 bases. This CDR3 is CASSQEYVQGAHEQFF. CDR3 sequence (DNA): TGCGCCAGCAGCCAAGAGTATGTCCAGGGAGCTCATGAGCAGTTCTTC.

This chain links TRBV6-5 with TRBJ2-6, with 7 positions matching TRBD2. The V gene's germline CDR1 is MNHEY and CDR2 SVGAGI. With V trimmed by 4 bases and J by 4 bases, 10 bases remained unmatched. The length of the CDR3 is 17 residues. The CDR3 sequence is CASSFPGAGTGANVLTF. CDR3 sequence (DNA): TGTGCCAGCAGTTTCCCGGGAGCGGGGACCGGGGCCAACGTCCTGACTTTC.

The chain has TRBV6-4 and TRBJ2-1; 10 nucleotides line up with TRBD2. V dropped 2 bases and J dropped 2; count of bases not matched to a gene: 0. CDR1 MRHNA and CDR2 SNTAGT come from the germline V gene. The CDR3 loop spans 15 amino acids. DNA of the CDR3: TGTGCCAGCAGTGACAGCGGGAGGGCCTACAATGAGCAGTTCTTC. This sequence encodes CASSDSGRAYNEQFF.

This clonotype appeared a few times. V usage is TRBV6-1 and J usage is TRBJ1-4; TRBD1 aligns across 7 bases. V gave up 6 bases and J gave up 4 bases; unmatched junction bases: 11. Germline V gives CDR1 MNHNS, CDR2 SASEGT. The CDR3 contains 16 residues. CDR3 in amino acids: CASRDRLQGGNEKLFF. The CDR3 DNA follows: TGTGCCAGCAGGGACAGGTTACAGGGTGGTAATGAAAAACTGTTTTTT.